Listed here are 32 T cell receptor beta chains from one sample, sequenced in a study of post-analysis software for immune sequencing data. Their antigens remain unidentified. Unique molecular identifiers featured in each of the TCR beta cDNA libraries. MiXCR was run by TCRdb on the PCR reads, yielding one entry per CDR3 protein. The table records hundreds of thousands of distinct CDR3 sequences, over 45% of them present only once. Study-wide findings and caveats: Patients showed TRBV5-6, TRBV5-1 and TRBV20-1 among a handful of TRBV segments more frequent than in controls.

Sequenced: blood. These receptors were collected from a girl aged 2 to 10 with multiple sclerosis.

The CDR3 protein is CASRFTIQGTDTQYF. In DNA form, the CDR3 reads TGTGCCAGCAGATTCACCATCCAGGGCACAGATACGCAGTATTTT. The chain combines TRBV12-3 or TRBV12-4 with TRBJ2-3; no firm D call. This CDR3 spans 15 amino acids. V was cut by 6 bases and J by 1 base, with 14 bases left in between.

With regard to this clonotype: The junction shows a germline mismatch at one end, possibly a read error. The rearrangement links TRBV20-1 to TRBJ1-1; D is ambiguous. The CDR3 loop spans 16 amino acids. In germline, CDR1 is DFQATT, CDR2 SNEGSKA (reference sequence). Here the CDR3 DNA reads TGTAGTGCTAGAGGGCGGGCCCGAACCTCGAACACTGAAGCTTTCTTT. Residues: CSARGRARTSNTEAFF.

The rearrangement links TRBV7-2 to TRBJ2-1; D is undetermined. Germline values: CDR1 SGHTA, CDR2 FQGNSA. V was clipped by 5 bases and J by 3 bases, with 17 bases between them. The CDR3 is 16 residues long. CDR3: CASSSPGRALYNEQFF. CDR3 nucleotides: TGTGCCAGCAGCAGCCCGGGTCGTGCGCTCTACAATGAGCAGTTCTTC.

This rearrangement joins TRBV7-3 to TRBJ2-1; D not certain. Trimming pared 4 bases from V and 9 bases from J, leaving 10 bases between. Germline CDR1 and CDR2: SGHTA and FQGTGA. The CDR3 loop spans 12 amino acids. The CDR3 loop reads CASSSSISEQFF. In DNA form, the CDR3 reads TGTGCCAGCAGCTCCTCGATCAGTGAGCAGTTCTTC.

This chain uses TRBV6-1 with TRBJ1-5; D is uncertain. There are 13 residues in the CDR3. CDR1 and CDR2 from the germline V gene are MNHNS and SASEGT. V lost 2 bases and J lost 5, with 7 bases in between. CDR3 loop: CASSEFVHQPQHF. The CDR3 region has the DNA TGTGCCAGCAGTGAATTCGTCCATCAGCCCCAGCATTTT.

V is TRBV20-1 and J is TRBJ2-7; 8 nucleotides line up with TRBD1. The J call is in doubt because the DNA end fits TRBJ2-5 better. CDR3 length: 13 amino acids. Germline CDR1 and CDR2: DFQATT and SNEGSKA (reference sequence). DNA for the CDR3: TGCAGTGCACACGACAGGGGTGCCGAGACCCAGTACTTC. As protein: CSAHDRGAETQYF.

The V call is TRBV5-1, the J call TRBJ2-5; 12 bases map to TRBD2. Losses at the gene ends were 6 bases for V and 3 bases for J; bases not matched to a gene: 6. CDR1 and CDR2 (germline): SGHRS, YFSETQ. CDR3 length: 15 amino acids. The CDR3 loop reads CASNPTSGRKETQYF. The CDR3 DNA reads TGCGCCAGCAACCCGACTAGCGGGAGAAAAGAGACCCAGTACTTC. The variable domain in full, with the rest retrieved from reference TRBV5-1 and TRBJ2-5, is KAGVTQTPRYLIKTRGQQVTLSCSPISGHRSVSWYQQTPGQGLQFLFEYFSETQRNKGNFPGRFSGRQFSNSRSEMNVSTLELGDSALYLCASNPTSGRKETQYFGPGTRLLVL.

V usage is TRBV4-2 and J usage is TRBJ1-5; D gene uncertain. V lost 1 base to trimming and J lost 3 bases, with 10 bases between them. The CDR3 totals 15 residues. The germline CDR1 and CDR2 sequences are LGHNA and YNFKEQ. CDR3 in amino acids: CASSQGTRANQPQHF. In DNA, the CDR3 is TGTGCCAGCAGCCAAGGGACCAGAGCCAATCAGCCCCAGCATTTT.

The CDR3 nucleotides are TGTGCCAGCAGCTGGGGGGAACGCGGCACTGAAGCTTTCTTT. The encoded protein is CASSWGERGTEAFF. The gene calls are TRBV5-6 and TRBJ1-1; tentative D call: TRBD1 (5 bases). Trimming took 3 bases from V and 4 from J, leaving 13 bases between them. The CDR3 has 14 residues. CDR1 is SGHDT, CDR2 YYEEEE, per germline. The full variable domain, its missing parts supplied by reference TRBV5-6 and TRBJ1-1, is DAGVTQSPTHLIKTRGQQVTLRCSPKSGHDTVSWYQQALGQGPQFIFQYYEEEERQRGNFPDRFSGHQFPNYSSELNVNALLLGDSALYLCASSWGERGTEAFFGQGTRLTVV.

V gene TRBV29-1 combines with J gene TRBJ2-5; D uncertain. CDR1 and CDR2 (germline): SQVTM, ANQGSEA. The CDR3 runs 12 residues. V was shortened by 6 bases and J by 1 base, with 9 bases between the two germline ends. DNA for the CDR3: TGCAGCGTACCGAGGTCCCAAGAGACCCAGTACTTC. Translation gives CSVPRSQETQYF.

The chain employs TRBV29-1 and TRBJ2-3, with D unclear. There are 14 residues in the CDR3. With 0 bases removed from V and 0 bases from J, the gap between germline ends came to 7 bases. Germline assignment: CDR1 SQVTM and CDR2 ANQGSEA. CDR3 region: CSVEDRASTDTQYF. Written as DNA, the CDR3 is TGCAGCGTTGAAGATCGGGCCAGCACAGATACGCAGTATTTT.

V usage is TRBV20-1 and J usage is TRBJ2-4; TRBD1 matches 9 bases. With V trimmed by 2 bases and J by 4 bases, 3 bases remained unmatched. Germline V gives CDR1 DFQATT, CDR2 SNEGSKA (reference sequence). The CDR3 spans 14 residues. The DNA of the CDR3 is TGCAGTGCTAGAATGGGACAGGGTAAAAACATTCAGTACTTC. Translated, it gives CSARMGQGKNIQYF.

This sequence joins TRBV25-1 and TRBJ2-5; TRBD1 matches at 7 bases. The germline V gene encodes CDR1 MGHDK and CDR2 SYGVNS. This CDR3 is 12 amino acids long. V shed 6 bases and J 7 bases; nucleotides not matched to a gene: 5. In DNA, the CDR3 is TGTGCCAGCAGAGACAGGGTCGGGACCCAGTACTTC. This sequence encodes CASRDRVGTQYF.

This clonotype was detected only a few times. V and J are TRBV6-1 and TRBJ2-1; 10 bases are shared with TRBD1. CDR1 is MNHNS, CDR2 SASEGT, per germline. V was pared by 10 bases and J by 1 base, with 19 bases of the junction left unmatched. This CDR3 is built from 19 residues. The CDR3 coding sequence is TGTGCCACACGAGTCCGGGACAGGGGCGTCATATTATCCTACAATGAGCAGTTCTTC. Residues: CATRVRDRGVILSYNEQFF.

The rearrangement links TRBV6-5 to TRBJ2-3; 12 bases match TRBD2. CDR3 length: 18 residues. V gave up 4 bases and J gave up 0 bases; unmatched junction bases: 8. In germline, CDR1 is MNHEY, CDR2 SVGAGI. CDR3 bases: TGTGCCAGCAGTTCCGCGGCTAGCGGGAGGGCTAGCACAGATACGCAGTATTTT. Protein sequence: CASSSAASGRASTDTQYF.

This rearrangement joins TRBV25-1 to TRBJ2-1; 10 positions match TRBD1. The J segment lost 0 bases and the V segment lost 1 base, leaving 12 bases of the junction unmatched. This CDR3 comprises 20 residues. The germline V gene encodes CDR1 MGHDK and CDR2 SYGVNS. CDR3 sequence: CASSEFMRTGGASSYNEQFF. CDR3 nucleotide sequence: TGTGCCAGCAGTGAATTCATGAGGACAGGGGGTGCTAGCTCCTACAATGAGCAGTTCTTC.

The V gene is TRBV6-5, the J gene TRBJ2-3; TRBD1 matches 7 bases. Looked up from germline, CDR1 is MNHEY and CDR2 is SVGAGI. The CDR3 covers 14 residues. V trimming: 3 bases; J trimming: 2 bases; junction bases outside the gene matches: 2. CDR3 residues: CASSYDRATDTQYF. The CDR3 DNA reads TGTGCCAGCAGTTATGACAGGGCCACAGATACGCAGTATTTT.

The CDR3 is CASSDRDRYRNEQFF. DNA for the CDR3: TGTGCCAGCAGCGACCGGGACAGGTACCGAAATGAGCAGTTCTTC. The J gene is TRBJ2-1, the V gene TRBV7-9; TRBD1 aligns across 8 bases. Germline values: CDR1 SEHNR, CDR2 FQNEAQ (reference sequence). This CDR3 has 15 amino acids. The V segment lost 5 bases and the J segment 7 bases; nucleotides outside the gene matches: 10.

The rearrangement uses TRBV2 and TRBJ1-4, with D uncertain. Germline CDR1 and CDR2: SNHLY and FYNNEI. V lost 7 bases, J lost 0 bases, and 15 bases lay in between. CDR3 length equals 16 residues. The CDR3 DNA follows: TGTGCCAGCAAGGCACAGCTCTCTGCAACTAATGAAAAACTGTTTTTT. Translated, it gives CASKAQLSATNEKLFF.

This chain connects TRBV10-3 to TRBJ1-2, with D possibly TRBD1 on 5 matching bases. The CDR3 loop spans 15 amino acids. The V end was cut by 4 bases, the J end by 4 bases, with 16 bases between. CDR1 is ENHRY, CDR2 SYGVKD, per germline. CDR3 in amino acids: CAISAGGKAPYGYTF. The DNA of the CDR3 is TGTGCCATCAGTGCTGGGGGAAAGGCGCCCTATGGCTACACCTTC.

This clonotype was recorded only once. This rearrangement joins TRBV11-2 to TRBJ2-7; no definite D call. V lost 1 base, J lost 6 bases, and 16 bases lay in between. This CDR3 spans 15 amino acids. The V gene's germline CDR1 is SGHAT and CDR2 FQNNGV. The CDR3 sequence: CASSLGWFIPTEQYF. DNA for the CDR3: TGTGCCAGCAGCTTAGGGTGGTTTATCCCTACCGAGCAGTACTTC.

The rearrangement links TRBV29-1 to TRBJ1-1; no definite D call. Trimming removed 4 bases at V and 6 bases at J, with 6 bases between. Germline V gene sequence: CDR1 SQVTM, CDR2 ANQGSEA. The length of the CDR3 is 10 residues. The CDR3 sequence is CSVVQAEAFF. CDR3 DNA sequence: TGCAGCGTTGTGCAAGCTGAAGCTTTCTTT.

V is TRBV12-3 or TRBV12-4 and J is TRBJ2-4; weak D call: TRBD2 (7 bases). This CDR3 is built from 15 residues. The V and J ends lost 6 bases and 2 bases respectively, with 14 bases between them. The CDR3 DNA is TGTGCCAGCAGGGGAGGGGGAACAACCAAAAACATTCAGTACTTC. This gives the protein CASRGGGTTKNIQYF.

The V gene is TRBV7-2, the J gene TRBJ2-3, with 9 bases fitting TRBD2. V lost 2 bases to trimming and J lost 4 bases; unmatched junction nucleotides: 1. This CDR3 has 14 residues. Germline lookup yields CDR1 SGHTA and CDR2 FQGNSA. CDR3 protein: CASSLRTSADTQYF. As DNA, the CDR3 is TGTGCCAGCAGCTTACGGACTAGCGCAGATACGCAGTATTTT.

V usage is TRBV12-3 or TRBV12-4 and J usage is TRBJ1-2; D is ambiguous. The CDR3 has 14 residues. With 0 bases removed from V and 4 bases from J, the gap between germline ends came to 9 bases. The CDR3 region has the DNA TGTGCCAGCAGTTTAGCAGGTCTTGGCTATGGCTACACCTTC. Its protein is CASSLAGLGYGYTF.

This clonotype has more than one count but fewer than ten. The chain carries TRBV11-2 and TRBJ2-6, with 8 bases matching TRBD1. CDR3 length equals 19 residues. V dropped 5 bases and J dropped 1; count of bases not matched to a gene: 13. Germline loops: CDR1 SGHAT, CDR2 FQNNGV. The CDR3 region has the DNA TGTGCCAGCAGCACCTATCGACAGGACAGGGCGTCTGGGGCCAACGTCCTGACTTTC. It translates to CASSTYRQDRASGANVLTF.

This rearrangement joins TRBV5-1 to TRBJ2-3, with TRBD2 matching over 9 bases. Losses at the gene ends were 0 bases for V and 2 bases for J; bases not matched to a gene: 4. Germline-derived CDR1 and CDR2 are SGHRS and YFSETQ. This CDR3 spans 16 amino acids. Here the CDR3 reads CASSLGVAGATDTQYF. CDR3 bases: TGCGCCAGCAGCTTGGGGGTAGCGGGGGCCACAGATACGCAGTATTTT.

The chain joins TRBV5-1 to TRBJ2-5, with a possible D match to TRBD2 (6 bases). From germline, CDR1 is SGHRS and CDR2 YFSETQ. V was shortened by 2 bases and J by 5 bases, with 16 bases between the two germline ends. The CDR3 is 15 amino acids. CDR3 loop: CASSFSQRGMETQYF. The DNA of the CDR3 is TGCGCCAGCAGCTTCAGTCAGCGCGGGATGGAGACCCAGTACTTC.

V and J are TRBV7-2 and TRBJ2-3; TRBD2 matches 9 bases. Germline values: CDR1 SGHTA, CDR2 FQGNSA. Unmatched junction bases numbered 5, after V lost 1 base and J lost 3 bases. This CDR3 is 16 amino acids long. The CDR3 sequence: CASSLVVAGGTDTQYF. DNA of the CDR3: TGTGCCAGCAGCTTAGTGGTGGCGGGGGGGACAGATACGCAGTATTTT.

This chain joins TRBV7-2 and TRBJ2-1; 9 nucleotides line up with TRBD1. The CDR3 consists of 15 residues. V dropped 5 bases and J dropped 3; count of bases not matched to a gene: 5. CDR1 and CDR2 (germline): SGHTA, FQGNSA. The CDR3 bases are TGTGCCAGCAGCGGAGGACAGGGGAACTACAATGAGCAGTTCTTC. As protein: CASSGGQGNYNEQFF. The variable domain in full, with the rest retrieved from reference TRBV7-2 and TRBJ2-1, is GAGVSQSPSNKVTEKGKDVELRCDPISGHTALYWYRQSLGQGLEFLIYFQGNSAPDKSGLPSDRFSAERTGGSVSTLTIQRTQQEDSAVYLCASSGGQGNYNEQFFGPGTRLTVL.

The chain combines TRBV6-6 with TRBJ1-2; D remains unclear. CDR1 is MNHNY, CDR2 SVGAGI, per germline (reference sequence). The CDR3 has 13 amino acids. Trimming took off 11 bases at V and 3 bases at J, with 16 bases between the two ends. DNA for the CDR3: TGTGCCGCGACGCCGGGCCGGGACTATGGCTACACCTTC. As protein: CAATPGRDYGYTF.

The chain is built from TRBV24-1 and TRBJ2-3, with D tentatively TRBD1 or TRBD2 (5 bases each). Germline CDR1 KGHDR, CDR2 SFDVKD. V shed 10 bases and J shed 5 bases, with 15 bases lying between them. This CDR3 is 13 amino acids long. This CDR3 reads CATGKRGGDTQYF. As DNA, the CDR3 is TGTGCCACGGGGAAGAGGGGTGGAGATACGCAGTATTTT.